Each of the 21 T cell receptor beta chains below was sequenced from the same sample in a study of blood T cell repertoires in COVID-19. Assay used: immunoSEQ multiplex PCR; TCRdb lists only in-frame clones, some missing. Of approximately 150,000 clones listed, almost 85% are singletons. The sequenced sample was PBMCs or T cells enriched from blood (not recorded which). Receptor source: a woman in her 50s with acute COVID-19.

The V gene is TRBV5-6, the J gene TRBJ2-6, with D hard to call. Germline-derived CDR1 and CDR2 are SGHDT and YYEEEE. The CDR3 has 16 residues. V shed 2 bases and J shed 0 bases, with 9 bases lying between them. The CDR3 protein is CASSLARSSGANVLTF. Here the CDR3 DNA reads TGTGCCAGCAGCTTAGCTCGGAGCTCTGGGGCCAACGTCCTGACTTTC.

The chain is built from TRBV21-1 and TRBJ2-2; the table's D call, TRBD2, has no DNA check behind it. TRBV21-1 is a pseudogene. CDR3 length: 11 residues. CDR3 sequence (DNA): TGTGCCACCGGTCCGCCCGGGGAGCTGTTTTTT. Encoded protein: CATGPPGELFF.

The rearrangement joins TRBV6-5 to TRBJ1-5, with a tentative D call TRBD1 (6 bases). Germline CDR1 MNHEY, CDR2 SVGAGI. Trimming took 6 bases from V and 5 from J, leaving 14 bases between them. The length of the CDR3 is 14 residues. CDR3 residues: CASSRRGLDQPQHF. For the CDR3, the DNA is TGTGCCAGCAGCCGCAGGGGATTGGATCAGCCCCAGCATTTT.

The rearrangement links TRBV14 to TRBJ2-4; the D is unclear. This CDR3 region has 14 residues. V lost 4 bases, J lost 2 bases, and 9 bases lay in between. Germline V gene data show CDR1 as SGHDN and CDR2 as FVKESK. The CDR3 region has the DNA TGTGCCAGCAGCCCCAGGAATACCAAAAACATTCAGTACTTC. This encodes CASSPRNTKNIQYF.

The chain combines TRBV29-1 with TRBJ1-2; the match to TRBD1 covers 8 bases. CDR1 and CDR2 from the germline V gene are SQVTM and ANQGSEA. V was clipped by 5 bases and J by 5 bases; unmatched bases: 4. This CDR3 comprises 12 residues. CDR3 residues: CSVPTGGYGYTF. The CDR3 nucleotides read TGCAGCGTTCCAACAGGGGGGTATGGCTACACCTTC.

V usage is TRBV2 and J usage is TRBJ1-1, with 7 bases aligning to TRBD1. CDR3 length: 13 amino acids. CDR1 is SNHLY, CDR2 FYNNEI, per germline. V was clipped by 5 bases and J by 7 bases; unmatched bases: 7. The CDR3 bases are TGTGCCAGCAGTCAAGGGGGCGCCGGTGAAGCTTTCTTT. Translated: CASSQGGAGEAFF. Drawing the rest from reference TRBV2 and TRBJ1-1, the complete variable domain is EPEVTQTPSHQVTQMGQEVILRCVPISNHLYFYWYRQILGQKVEFLVSFYNNEISEKSEIFDDQFSVERPDGSNFTLKIRSTKLEDSAMYFCASSQGGAGEAFFGQGTRLTVV.

This chain uses TRBV12-5 with TRBJ2-7, with 9 bases matching TRBD2. Germline V CDR1 and CDR2: LGHNT, FRNRAP. V gave up 6 bases and J gave up 7 bases; unmatched junction bases: 10. This CDR3 has 14 amino acids. The CDR3 is CASGPGTSWGEQYF. The CDR3 DNA is TGTGCTAGTGGCCCCGGGACTAGCTGGGGGGAGCAGTACTTC.

This clone was observed a single time. CDR3 DNA sequence: TGTGCCAGCAGCTTATTCGCGGGGAAAGATACGCAGTATTTT. Its translation is CASSLFAGKDTQYF. The V and J genes are TRBV7-8 and TRBJ2-3, with a weak D call TRBD2 (6 bases). The CDR3 loop spans 14 amino acids. Trimming took 2 bases from V and 5 from J, leaving 11 bases between them. Germline V gene sequence: CDR1 SGHVS, CDR2 FQNEAQ.

This rearrangement joins TRBV29-1 to TRBJ2-5; 7 bases match TRBD1. Germline CDR1 reads SQVTM; CDR2 reads ANQGSEA. This CDR3 is built from 16 residues. J lost 5 bases, V lost 3 bases, and 15 bases had no gene match. CDR3 residues: CSVDVPGQASWETQYF. DNA for the CDR3: TGCAGCGTTGACGTGCCAGGACAGGCAAGTTGGGAGACCCAGTACTTC. Complete variable domain (other parts from reference TRBV29-1 and TRBJ2-5): SAVISQKPSRDICQRGTSLTIQCQVDSQVTMMFWYRQQPGQSLTLIATANQGSEATYESGFVIDKFPISRPNLTFSTLTVSNMSPEDSSIYLCSVDVPGQASWETQYFGPGTRLLVL.

In the case of this clone: At one end, the junction sequence differs from germline, possibly due to a read error. This rearrangement joins TRBV7-7 to TRBJ2-3; D perhaps matches TRBD1 (6 bases). This CDR3 is 17 amino acids long. CDR1 SSHAT and CDR2 FNYEAQ come from the germline V gene (reference sequence). The CDR3 reads CASSSTPQGYGTDTQYF. CDR3 in DNA: TGTGCTAGCAGCTCCACGCCTCAGGGGTATGGCACAGATACGCAGTATTTT.

V is TRBV2 and J is TRBJ1-1; D gene unclear. Looked up from germline, CDR1 is SNHLY and CDR2 is FYNNEI. CDR3 length: 16 residues. The V end lost 4 bases, the J end lost 0 bases, and 15 bases lay between the germline ends. CDR3 coding DNA: TGTGCCAGCAGTGTCGGGTCAGTTGTTATGAACACTGAAGCTTTCTTT. Its translation: CASSVGSVVMNTEAFF.

This chain links TRBV4-1 with TRBJ1-2; tentatively, D is TRBD1 (6 bases). V dropped 4 bases and J dropped 4 bases, with 16 bases sitting between them. The CDR3 extends over 15 amino acids. CDR1 is MGHRA and CDR2 is YSYEKL in the germline V gene. The CDR3 region is CASSLTAEGGYGYTF. The CDR3 DNA reads TGCGCCAGCAGCCTAACGGCGGAAGGGGGCTATGGCTACACCTTC.

This clone appeared once. J is TRBJ2-3 and V is TRBV5-6; D might be TRBD1 (6 bases). Germline CDR1 is SGHDT and CDR2 is YYEEEE. The ends were cut back, 4 bases at V and 1 base at J, with 16 bases in the middle. This CDR3 region has 16 residues. The CDR3 loop is CASSGRTVFGTDTQYF. In DNA, the CDR3 is TGTGCCAGCAGCGGCAGGACAGTGTTTGGCACAGATACGCAGTATTTT.

This clone is a singleton in its sample. The genes are TRBV3-1 (or the pseudogene TRBV3-2) and TRBJ1-1; the D is unclear. Trimming removed 2 bases at V and 0 bases at J, with 16 bases between. CDR3 length equals 17 residues. CDR1 LGHDT and CDR2 YNNKEL come from the germline V gene (reference sequence). This CDR3 reads CASSQFRPANMNTEAFF. CDR3 DNA: TGTGCCAGCAGCCAATTCCGGCCAGCGAACATGAACACTGAAGCTTTCTTT.

The J gene is TRBJ2-1, the V gene TRBV18; 9 nucleotides agree with TRBD2. This CDR3 comprises 17 residues. In germline, CDR1 is KGHSH, CDR2 LQKENI. After removal of 6 bases from V and 4 bases from J, the junction contained 13 bases not matched to a gene. The CDR3 sequence is CASSPESGRNVYNEQFF. DNA of the CDR3: TGTGCCAGCTCGCCTGAGAGCGGGAGGAATGTGTACAATGAGCAGTTCTTC.

In its sample, this clone was seen once. This chain uses TRBV30 with TRBJ1-4; TRBD1 matches 7 bases. CDR3 length equals 14 residues. Trimming removed 1 base from V and 8 bases from J; junction bases left unmatched: 7. The germline gives CDR1 GTSNPN, CDR2 SVGIG (reference sequence). Here the CDR3 DNA reads TGTGCCTGGAGTGATGACAGGGCGTGGGAAAAACTGTTTTTT. Translated: CAWSDDRAWEKLFF. Together with reference TRBV30 and TRBJ1-4, the CDR3 gives the full variable domain: SQTIHQWPATLVQPVGSPLSLECTVEGTSNPNLYWYRQAAGRGLQLLFYSVGIGQISSEVPQNLSASRPQDRQFILSSKKLLLSDSGFYLCAWSDDRAWEKLFFGSGTQLSVL.

The genes are TRBV5-1 and TRBJ1-2; D gene unclear. Trimming took off 3 bases at V and 6 bases at J, with 15 bases between the two ends. Germline lookup yields CDR1 SGHRS and CDR2 YFSETQ. The CDR3 has 14 residues. The CDR3 reads CASSSRGGPDGYTF. For the CDR3, the DNA is TGCGCCAGCAGCTCCCGGGGTGGGCCAGATGGCTACACCTTC.

The V and J genes are TRBV5-1 and TRBJ2-1, with 9 nucleotides matching TRBD2. V gave up 0 bases and J gave up 6 bases; unmatched junction bases: 7. This CDR3 region has 16 residues. Germline assignment: CDR1 SGHRS and CDR2 YFSETQ. DNA of the CDR3: TGCGCCAGCAGCTTGGATCCTAGCGGGAACCTCAATGAGCAGTTCTTC. The encoded protein is CASSLDPSGNLNEQFF.

This clone has more than one count but fewer than ten. The chain joins TRBV29-1 to TRBJ2-5; possible D gene TRBD1, 6 bases. The CDR3 extends over 12 amino acids. In germline, CDR1 is SQVTM, CDR2 ANQGSEA. Deletions cut 4 bases from V and 2 bases from J, with 8 bases between. DNA of the CDR3: TGCAGCGTTGTGGGGACACAAGAGACCCAGTACTTC. It is translated as CSVVGTQETQYF.

This clone was seen once. V gene TRBV11-3 combines with J gene TRBJ1-3; D gene ambiguous. V was clipped by 2 bases and J by 1 base, with 9 bases between them. The CDR3 runs to 15 residues. From germline, CDR1 is SGHNT and CDR2 YENEEA. CDR3 nucleotide sequence: TGTGCCAGCAGCTTAACGGGATATTCTGGAAACACCATATATTTT. This codes for CASSLTGYSGNTIYF.

The J gene is TRBJ2-1, the V gene TRBV7-9; D is unclear. Between the trimmed V and J ends, which lost 1 base and 9 bases, there was a span of 7 bases. Germline V gives CDR1 SEHNR, CDR2 FQNEAQ (reference sequence). This CDR3 contains 12 residues. In nucleotides, the CDR3 is TGTGCCAGCAGCTTAGGTGCAGGTGAGCAGTTCTTC. This sequence encodes CASSLGAGEQFF.